This TCR beta chain comes out of a study of T cells in Graves' hyperthyroidism and ophthalmopathy (dated by TCRdb to between 2017 and 2020). A note on the overall study: Peripheral blood samples were taken at the time of initial diagnosis, prior to any treatment. To identify TCR V-J signatures that set the groups apart, the researchers used a discovery cohort of about a hundred patients, made up of roughly 40 with Graves' ophthalmopathy and some 60 with stable Graves' hyperthyroidism. An independent validation cohort of 18 to 20 hyperthyroidism patients and approximately 15 patients who later progressed to ophthalmopathy tested prospective prediction of ophthalmopathy. The 75 to 100 discovery patients were randomly split 7:3 into training and test sets. In six Graves' hyperthyroidism patients, the study also compared T-cell repertoires from thyroid tissue with T-cell repertoires from blood. After blood sampling, hyperthyroidism patients were treated with methimazole at a starting dose of 30 mg daily, and ophthalmopathy patients were treated with high-dose intravenous methylprednisolone. TCR Vbeta CDR3 sequencing of 120 to 150 peripheral blood samples (under 45 ophthalmopathy, about 74 hyperthyroidism and approximately 17 progressor patients) is reported in the paper.

This clonotype was counted many times. The antigen it binds to is not known. No per-base quality is available; no much larger clone lies one base away. Stable Graves' hyperthyroidism was defined as the absence of progression to ophthalmopathy over 18 months of follow-up. Hyperthyroidism patients were aged 18 to 65 years and newly diagnosed, with disease duration of less than 2 months. Patients with uncontrolled infections, other autoimmune diseases, pregnancy or lactation were excluded. Diagnoses were established on the basis of clinical symptoms, serum thyroxine and TRAb, thyroid ultrasound, and orbital computed tomography. PBMCs were isolated from about 10 ml of fresh peripheral blood by Ficoll-Paque density gradient centrifugation. Total RNA was extracted with Trizol reagent, and quality was checked on an Agilent 2100 Bioanalyzer. General conclusions and limits of the study: Sample size was not statistically predetermined, and investigators were not blinded to group allocation. Blood samples also contained most of the expanded thyroid clonotypes (frequency above 0.001), which suggests that blood repertoires may reflect thyroid immune responses. In cross-validation, a model built on a 13 V-J signature told ophthalmopathy apart from stable hyperthyroidism with approximately 90% sensitivity and about 81% specificity, and in testing the same model reached 80%/75%. In validation, the model predicted progression to ophthalmopathy with about 71% sensitivity and around 72% specificity, a median of around six months before onset.

The TCR beta CDR3 regions were amplified from the RNA transcripts. The first round of RT-PCR for the TCR CDR3 was performed with the HTBI primer set and the Qiagen OneStep RT-PCR kit. The libraries were constructed in a second round of multiplex PCR and then size-selected and purified. Libraries were sequenced paired-end with 100 bp reads on an Illumina HiSeq2000. On the authors' methods: SOAPnuke was used to process the raw data, removing reads that contained adapters or uncalled bases, had a mean Phred below 15, or lacked an exact match to the constant primer or identifier. COPE v1.2.5 was used to merge the high-quality paired reads, and each unique nucleotide sequence was defined as a clonotype. MiTCR v1.1 was used to align clonotypes to the IMGT TRBV, TRBD and TRBJ reference segments. Only V-J combinations with frequency above 0.0001, covering approximately 99% of repertoires, were analysed. A TCS score was defined as the ratio between F50 (clonal expansion) and ExV (chaos), using BLOSUM62-based TCRdist between CDR3 peptides within each V-J. Welch's t-statistics and random forest reduced roughly 500 V-J features to roughly 13, which were used in a naive Bayes classifier (R e1071). TCRdb reran the public reads through fastp at Q25 and MiXCR, keeping productive beta chains. Rows with a matching CDR3 protein are joined into one entry that keeps the most common DNA and genes. TCRdb, not the original authors, processed these V and J calls. Recorded for this sample are a few hundred thousand distinct CDR3 sequences; about 25% of them occurred a single time. Around 79% of the sample lies in the top ten.

V drops 8 bases and J drops 1 base, leaving 14 bases in between. CDR1 SNHLY and CDR2 FYNNEI were looked up in the germline V gene. The CDR3, from cysteine to phenylalanine, totals 14 residues. The DNA shown is the 42-base CDR3, in frame from base 1. The receptor was derived from a man aged 50 or older with Graves' hyperthyroidism. Sequencing input: blood. Recombination linked TRBV2 to TRBJ2-5; a tentative D match to TRBD1 spans 6 bases. CDR3 sequence: CASVAGALQETQYF. The sequence in DNA is TGTGCCAGCGTGGCAGGGGCCCTCCAAGAGACCCAGTACTTC.